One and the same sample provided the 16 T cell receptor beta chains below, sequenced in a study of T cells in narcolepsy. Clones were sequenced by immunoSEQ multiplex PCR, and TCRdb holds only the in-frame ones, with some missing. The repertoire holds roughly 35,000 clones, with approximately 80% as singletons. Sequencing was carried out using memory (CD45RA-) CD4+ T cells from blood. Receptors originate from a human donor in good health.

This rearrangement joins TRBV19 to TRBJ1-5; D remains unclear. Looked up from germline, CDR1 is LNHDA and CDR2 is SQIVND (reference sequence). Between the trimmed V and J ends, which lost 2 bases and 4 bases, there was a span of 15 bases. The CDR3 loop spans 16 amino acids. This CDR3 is CASSIRDPSGNQPQHF. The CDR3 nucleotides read TGTGCCAGTAGTATAAGAGACCCATCTGGGAATCAGCCCCAGCATTTT.

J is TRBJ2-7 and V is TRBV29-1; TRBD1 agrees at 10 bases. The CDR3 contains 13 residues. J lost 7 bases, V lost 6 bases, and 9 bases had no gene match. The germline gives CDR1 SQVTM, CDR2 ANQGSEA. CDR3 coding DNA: TGCAGCGTGCCGGGACAGGGGTCGGGGGAGCAGTACTTC. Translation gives CSVPGQGSGEQYF.

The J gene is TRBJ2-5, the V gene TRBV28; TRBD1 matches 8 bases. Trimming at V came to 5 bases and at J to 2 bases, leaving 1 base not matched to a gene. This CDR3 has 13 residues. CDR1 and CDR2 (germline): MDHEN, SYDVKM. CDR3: CASSTGGQETQYF. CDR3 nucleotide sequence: TGTGCCAGCAGTACAGGGGGACAAGAGACCCAGTACTTC.

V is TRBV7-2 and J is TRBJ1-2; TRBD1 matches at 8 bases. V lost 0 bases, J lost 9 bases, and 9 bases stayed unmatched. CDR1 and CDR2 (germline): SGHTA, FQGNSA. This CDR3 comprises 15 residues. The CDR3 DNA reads TGTGCCAGCAGCTTAGCGCCAGGGGGCTTTGCGAGCTACACCTTC. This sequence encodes CASSLAPGGFASYTF.

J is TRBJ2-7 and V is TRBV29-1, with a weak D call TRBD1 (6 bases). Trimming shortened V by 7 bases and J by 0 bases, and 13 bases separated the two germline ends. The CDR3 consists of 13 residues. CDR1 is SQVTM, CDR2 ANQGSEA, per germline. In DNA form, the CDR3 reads TGCAGCGCCCTAGGACAGAGCTCCTACGAGCAGTACTTC. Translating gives CSALGQSSYEQYF.

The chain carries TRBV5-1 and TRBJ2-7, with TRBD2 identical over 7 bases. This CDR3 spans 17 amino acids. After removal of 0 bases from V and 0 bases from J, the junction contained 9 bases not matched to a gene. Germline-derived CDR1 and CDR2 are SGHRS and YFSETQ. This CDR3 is CASSLGPQRELSYEQYF. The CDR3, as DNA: TGCGCCAGCAGCTTGGGCCCACAGCGGGAACTCTCCTACGAGCAGTACTTC. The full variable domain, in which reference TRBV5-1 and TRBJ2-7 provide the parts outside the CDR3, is KAGVTQTPRYLIKTRGQQVTLSCSPISGHRSVSWYQQTPGQGLQFLFEYFSETQRNKGNFPGRFSGRQFSNSRSEMNVSTLELGDSALYLCASSLGPQRELSYEQYFGPGTRLTVT.

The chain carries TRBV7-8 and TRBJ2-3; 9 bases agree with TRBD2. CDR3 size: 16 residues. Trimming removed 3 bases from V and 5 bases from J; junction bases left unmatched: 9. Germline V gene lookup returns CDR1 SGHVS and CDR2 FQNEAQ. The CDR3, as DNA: TGTGCCAGCAGCTTGACCGGGGCTAGCGGGAAAGATACGCAGTATTTT. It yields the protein CASSLTGASGKDTQYF. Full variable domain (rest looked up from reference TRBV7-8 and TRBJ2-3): GAGVSQSPRYKVAKRGQDVALRCDPISGHVSLFWYQQALGQGPEFLTYFQNEAQLDKSGLPSDRFFAERPEGSVSTLKIQRTQQEDSAVYLCASSLTGASGKDTQYFGPGTRLTVL.

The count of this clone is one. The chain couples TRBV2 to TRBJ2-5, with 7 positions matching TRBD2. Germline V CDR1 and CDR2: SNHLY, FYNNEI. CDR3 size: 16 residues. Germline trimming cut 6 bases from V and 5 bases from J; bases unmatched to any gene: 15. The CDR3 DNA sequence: TGTGCCAGCAGCCCCCGGGAGGCGCAACGGGGGGAGACCCAGTACTTC. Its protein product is CASSPREAQRGETQYF. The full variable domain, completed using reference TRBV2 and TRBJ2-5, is EPEVTQTPSHQVTQMGQEVILRCVPISNHLYFYWYRQILGQKVEFLVSFYNNEISEKSEIFDDQFSVERPDGSNFTLKIRSTKLEDSAMYFCASSPREAQRGETQYFGPGTRLLVL.

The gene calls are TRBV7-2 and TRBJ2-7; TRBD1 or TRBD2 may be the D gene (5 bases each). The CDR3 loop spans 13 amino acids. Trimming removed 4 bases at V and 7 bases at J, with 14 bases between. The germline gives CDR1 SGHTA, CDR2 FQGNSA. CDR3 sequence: CASSSQPGGEQYF. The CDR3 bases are TGTGCCAGCAGCTCCCAGCCTGGGGGAGAGCAGTACTTC.

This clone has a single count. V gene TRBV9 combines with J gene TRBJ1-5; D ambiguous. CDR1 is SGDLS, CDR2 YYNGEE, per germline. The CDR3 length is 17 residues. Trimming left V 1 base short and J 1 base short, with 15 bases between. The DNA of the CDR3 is TGTGCCAGCAGCGTATGTCATCGCAGTTCGAGCAATCAGCCCCAGCATTTT. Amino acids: CASSVCHRSSSNQPQHF.

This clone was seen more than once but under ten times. CDR3 nucleotides: TGTGCCAGCAGCCTATCGGGTGGAACTGAAGCTTTCTTT. It translates to CASSLSGGTEAFF. V usage is TRBV11-2 and J usage is TRBJ1-1; D gene ambiguous. The CDR3 sequence is 13 residues long. With 5 bases removed from V and 5 bases from J, the gap between germline ends came to 12 bases. Germline V gives CDR1 SGHAT, CDR2 FQNNGV.

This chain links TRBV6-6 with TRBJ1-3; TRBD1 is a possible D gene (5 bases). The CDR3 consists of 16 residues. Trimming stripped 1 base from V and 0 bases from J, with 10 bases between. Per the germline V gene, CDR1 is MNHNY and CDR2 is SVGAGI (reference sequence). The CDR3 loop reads CASSYFARGSGNTIYF. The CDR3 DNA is TGTGCCAGCAGTTACTTTGCAAGGGGCTCTGGAAACACCATATATTTT.

CDR3 sequence reads: CASSQGIISDTQYF. As DNA, the CDR3 is TGCGCCAGCAGCCAAGGGATCATTTCAGATACGCAGTATTTT. The chain recombines TRBV4-3 with TRBJ2-3; D is unclear. The CDR3 length is 14 residues. Germline CDR1 and CDR2: LGHNA and YSLEER. Trimming took off 1 base at V and 4 bases at J, with 9 bases between the two ends.

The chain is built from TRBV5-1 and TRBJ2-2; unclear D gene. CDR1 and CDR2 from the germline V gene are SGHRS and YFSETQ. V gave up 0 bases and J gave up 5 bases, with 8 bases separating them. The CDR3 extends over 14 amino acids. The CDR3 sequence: CASSLGSGTGELFF. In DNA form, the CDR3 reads TGCGCCAGCAGCTTGGGGTCCGGTACCGGGGAGCTGTTTTTT.

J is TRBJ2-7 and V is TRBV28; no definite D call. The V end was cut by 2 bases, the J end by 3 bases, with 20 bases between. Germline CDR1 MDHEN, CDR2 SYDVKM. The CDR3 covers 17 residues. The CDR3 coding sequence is TGTGCCAGCAGTTTAGTATCGGCAATTGGTTTTGGCTACGAGCAGTACTTC. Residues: CASSLVSAIGFGYEQYF. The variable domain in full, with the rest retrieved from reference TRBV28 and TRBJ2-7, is DVKVTQSSRYLVKRTGEKVFLECVQDMDHENMFWYRQDPGLGLRLIYFSYDVKMKEKGDIPEGYSVSREKKERFSLILESASTNQTSMYLCASSLVSAIGFGYEQYFGPGTRLTVT.

Here the CDR3 reads CASSQGTDAWRYF. The CDR3 nucleotides read TGCGCCAGCAGCCAAGGGACAGACGCCTGGAGGTACTTC. The rearrangement links TRBV4-3 to TRBJ2-4, with D possibly being TRBD1 (6 bases). Trimming removed 1 base from V and 15 bases from J, with 16 bases in between. This CDR3 comprises 13 residues. Germline V gene sequence: CDR1 LGHNA, CDR2 YSLEER.